This T cell receptor (beta chain) was captured by sequencing in a study of blood T cells in healthy people across ages. Looked up from germline, CDR1 is SEHNR and CDR2 is FQNEAQ (reference sequence). This CDR3 has 12 residues. V lost 8 bases to trimming and J lost 0 bases; unmatched junction nucleotides: 0. Comments on this clonotype: Its antigen is currently unknown.

The use of a sample-barcoded 5' primer and a J-beta primer mix characterized a second PCR of roughly 7 to 11 cycles. Carrying 12 random nucleotides, a template-switch adaptor labeled each individual cDNA molecule. In TCRdb, the 5' RACE reads were re-called with MiXCR into one record per CDR3 protein. The sample holds about a million distinct CDR3 sequences, more than 30% seen once. Notes on the study in general: Any conclusive comparison of naive versus antigen-experienced cells was prevented by using unsorted PBMCs. A greater number of naive CD4+ cells and higher diversity distinguished long-lived donors from aged donors. Observed TCR beta diversity showed a strong correlation with the percentage of naive T cells as measured by flow cytometry.

The chain has TRBV7-9 and TRBJ1-1; 7 nucleotides line up with TRBD1. Material: blood. This clonotype was obtained from a man aged 18 to 29 in good health. The CDR3 is CASQGVNTEAFF. For the CDR3, the DNA is TGTGCCAGCCAGGGGGTGAACACTGAAGCTTTCTTT.